The next 7 T cell receptor beta chains were all read from a single sample in a study of shared clonotypes between healthy human individuals. The repertoire was sequenced with immunoSEQ multiplex PCR; TCRdb's copy has only in-frame clones and lacks some. There are about 590,000 clones in the sample; about 95% occur only once, and 0.1% to 0.11% lies in the top ten. CD45RO-negative, CCR7-selected cells formed the naive CD8 fraction, which excluded terminally differentiated effector memory CD45RA+ cells. Sequencing was performed on naive CD8+ T cells sorted from blood. The receptors derive from a woman aged 30 to 39 in good health.

The chain joins TRBV19 to TRBJ2-3; D may be TRBD1 or TRBD2 (5 bases each). Trimming removed 5 bases from V and 0 bases from J, with 15 bases in between. Looked up from germline, CDR1 is LNHDA and CDR2 is SQIVND (reference sequence). The CDR3 spans 16 residues. The CDR3 is CASSVLGRTSTDTQYF. The CDR3 nucleotides read TGTGCCAGTAGTGTCCTGGGGCGGACTAGCACAGATACGCAGTATTTT.

The chain carries TRBV10-3 and TRBJ1-6, with D perhaps matching TRBD1 (6 bases). Germline V gene lookup returns CDR1 ENHRY and CDR2 SYGVKD. Trimming removed 8 bases at V and 6 bases at J, with 14 bases between. The CDR3 spans 14 residues. CDR3 loop: CAISGTNSNSPLHF. CDR3 nucleotide sequence: TGTGCCATCTCCGGGACAAACTCTAATTCACCCCTCCACTTT.

The CDR3: CATSPFESPGNYGYTF. CDR3 in DNA: TGTGCCACCAGCCCGTTTGAGAGCCCCGGAAACTATGGCTACACCTTC. The chain has TRBV15 and TRBJ1-2; unclear D gene. CDR3 length equals 16 residues. V was shortened by 5 bases and J by 2 bases, with 18 bases between the two germline ends. Germline values: CDR1 LNHNV, CDR2 YYDKDF (reference sequence).

The chain couples TRBV7-2 to TRBJ2-1; 7 bases fit TRBD2. J gave up 4 bases and V 3 bases, and 9 bases lay outside the gene matches. The CDR3 sequence is 16 residues long. Germline assignment: CDR1 SGHTA and CDR2 FQGNSA. CDR3 in amino acids: CASSFPLAEIYNEQFF. Here the CDR3 DNA reads TGTGCCAGCAGCTTTCCCCTAGCGGAGATATACAATGAGCAGTTCTTC.

The chain combines TRBV27 with TRBJ2-5; TRBD1 matches 10 bases. The J call is doubtful: the DNA matches TRBJ2-7 better. Germline values: CDR1 MNHEY, CDR2 SMNVEV (reference sequence). This CDR3 comprises 15 residues. Written as DNA, the CDR3 is TGTGCCAGCAGTTCGCGACAGGGGGCGCCCTACGAGCAGTACTTC. As protein: CASSSRQGAPYEQYF.

Only one count was recorded for this clone. J is TRBJ1-1 and V is TRBV19; tentative D call: TRBD1 (5 bases). Germline CDR1 and CDR2: LNHDA and SQIVND (reference sequence). The V end was cut by 8 bases, the J end by 4 bases, with 11 bases between. The CDR3 extends over 12 amino acids. CDR3 bases: TGTGCCAGTGTCATGAGGGGCACTGAAGCTTTCTTT. Amino acids: CASVMRGTEAFF.

J is TRBJ2-7 and V is TRBV27, with D perhaps TRBD2 (6 bases). The germline gives CDR1 MNHEY, CDR2 SMNVEV (reference sequence). CDR3 size: 16 residues. The V gene lost 5 bases and the J gene lost 3 bases, with 20 bases spanning the gap. The CDR3 bases are TGTGCCAGCAGTCCATCCTCTAGCGCGGTTGTCTACGAGCAGTACTTC. It encodes CASSPSSSAVVYEQYF.